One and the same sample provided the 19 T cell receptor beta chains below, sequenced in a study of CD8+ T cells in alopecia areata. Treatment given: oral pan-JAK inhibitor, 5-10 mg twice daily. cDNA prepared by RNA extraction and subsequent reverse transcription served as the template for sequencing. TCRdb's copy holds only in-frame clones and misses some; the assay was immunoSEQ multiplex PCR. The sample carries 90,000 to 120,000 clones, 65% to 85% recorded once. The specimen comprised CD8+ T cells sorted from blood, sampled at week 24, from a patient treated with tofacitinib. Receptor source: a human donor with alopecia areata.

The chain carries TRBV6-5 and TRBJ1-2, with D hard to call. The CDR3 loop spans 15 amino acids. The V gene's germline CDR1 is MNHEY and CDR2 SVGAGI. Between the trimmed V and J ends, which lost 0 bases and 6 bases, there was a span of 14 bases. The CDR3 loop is CASSYSFDWRDGYTF. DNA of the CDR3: TGTGCCAGCAGTTACTCGTTTGATTGGCGGGATGGCTACACCTTC.

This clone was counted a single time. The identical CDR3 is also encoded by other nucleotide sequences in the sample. CDR3 nucleotide sequence: TGCGCCAGCAGCCAAGAGGCGAACACTGAAGCTTTCTTT. Encoded protein: CASSQEANTEAFF. The V gene is TRBV4-1, the J gene TRBJ1-1; D gene uncertain. The V end was cut by 0 bases, the J end by 1 base, with 3 bases between. The CDR3 runs to 13 residues. In germline, CDR1 is MGHRA, CDR2 YSYEKL.

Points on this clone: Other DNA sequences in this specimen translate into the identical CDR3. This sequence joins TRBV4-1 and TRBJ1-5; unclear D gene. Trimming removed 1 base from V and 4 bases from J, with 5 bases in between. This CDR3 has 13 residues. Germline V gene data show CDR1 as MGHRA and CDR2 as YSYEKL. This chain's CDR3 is CASSQAGNQPQHF. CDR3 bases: TGCGCCAGCAGCCAAGCGGGGAATCAGCCCCAGCATTTT.

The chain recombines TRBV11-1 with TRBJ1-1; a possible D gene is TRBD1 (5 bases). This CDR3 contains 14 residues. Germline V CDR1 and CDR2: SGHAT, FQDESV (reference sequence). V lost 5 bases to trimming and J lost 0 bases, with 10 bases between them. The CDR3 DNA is TGTGCCAGCAGCACGACAGCTCTGAACACTGAAGCTTTCTTT. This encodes CASSTTALNTEAFF.

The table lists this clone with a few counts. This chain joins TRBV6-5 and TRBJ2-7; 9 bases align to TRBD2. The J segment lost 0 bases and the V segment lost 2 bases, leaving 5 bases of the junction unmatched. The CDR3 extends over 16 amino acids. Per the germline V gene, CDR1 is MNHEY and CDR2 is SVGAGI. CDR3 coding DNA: TGTGCCAGCAGTTACGGCCCAGCGGGGGGCTCCTACGAGCAGTACTTC. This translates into CASSYGPAGGSYEQYF.

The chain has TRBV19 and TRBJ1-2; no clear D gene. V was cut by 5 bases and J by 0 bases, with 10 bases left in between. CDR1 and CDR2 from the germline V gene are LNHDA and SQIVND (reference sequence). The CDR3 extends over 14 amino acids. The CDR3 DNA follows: TGTGCCAGTAGTCCAAGCACAGCTAACTATGGCTACACCTTC. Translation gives CASSPSTANYGYTF.

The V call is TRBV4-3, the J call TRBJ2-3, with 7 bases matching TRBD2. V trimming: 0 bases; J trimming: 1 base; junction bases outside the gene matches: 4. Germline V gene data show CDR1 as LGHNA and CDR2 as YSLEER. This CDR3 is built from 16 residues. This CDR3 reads CASSQEASGGTDTQYF. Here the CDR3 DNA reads TGCGCCAGCAGCCAAGAGGCCAGCGGGGGCACAGATACGCAGTATTTT.

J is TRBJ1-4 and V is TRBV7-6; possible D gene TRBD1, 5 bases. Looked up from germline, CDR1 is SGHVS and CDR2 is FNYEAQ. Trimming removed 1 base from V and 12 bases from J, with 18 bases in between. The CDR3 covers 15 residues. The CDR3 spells CASSLGTGAQIELFF. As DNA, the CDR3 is TGTGCCAGCAGCTTAGGAACCGGGGCCCAGATCGAACTGTTTTTT.

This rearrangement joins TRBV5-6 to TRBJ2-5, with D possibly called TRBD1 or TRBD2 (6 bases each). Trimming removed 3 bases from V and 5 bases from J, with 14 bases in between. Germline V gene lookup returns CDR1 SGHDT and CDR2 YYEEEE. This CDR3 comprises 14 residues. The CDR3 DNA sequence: TGTGCCAGCAGCTCGTGGGGGGCCCGGGAGACCCAGTACTTC. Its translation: CASSSWGARETQYF.

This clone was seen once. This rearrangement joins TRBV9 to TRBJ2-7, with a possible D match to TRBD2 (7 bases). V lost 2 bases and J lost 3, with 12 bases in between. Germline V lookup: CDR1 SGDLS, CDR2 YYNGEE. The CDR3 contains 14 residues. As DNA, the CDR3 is TGTGCCAGCAGCGTCTCGGGGGGCAGCTACGAGCAGTACTTC. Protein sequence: CASSVSGGSYEQYF.

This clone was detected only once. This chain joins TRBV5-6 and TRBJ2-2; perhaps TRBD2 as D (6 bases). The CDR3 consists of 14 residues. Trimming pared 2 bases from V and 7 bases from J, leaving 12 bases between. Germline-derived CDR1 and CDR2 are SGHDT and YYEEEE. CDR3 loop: CASSFGGYYGELFF. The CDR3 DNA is TGTGCCAGCAGCTTCGGAGGGTACTACGGGGAGCTGTTTTTT.

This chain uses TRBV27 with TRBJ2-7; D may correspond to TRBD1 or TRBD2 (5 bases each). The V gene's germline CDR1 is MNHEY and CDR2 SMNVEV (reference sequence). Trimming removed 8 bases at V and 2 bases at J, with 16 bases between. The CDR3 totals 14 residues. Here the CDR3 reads CASGTGTLTYEQYF. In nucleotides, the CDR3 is TGTGCCAGCGGGACCGGGACGCTAACCTACGAGCAGTACTTC.

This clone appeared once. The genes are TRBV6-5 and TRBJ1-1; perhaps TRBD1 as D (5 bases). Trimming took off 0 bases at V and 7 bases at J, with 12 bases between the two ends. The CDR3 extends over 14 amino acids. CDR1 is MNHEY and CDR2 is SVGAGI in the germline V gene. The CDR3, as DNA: TGTGCCAGCAGTTACTCGGGGCAGGGCCGTGAAGCTTTCTTT. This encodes CASSYSGQGREAFF.

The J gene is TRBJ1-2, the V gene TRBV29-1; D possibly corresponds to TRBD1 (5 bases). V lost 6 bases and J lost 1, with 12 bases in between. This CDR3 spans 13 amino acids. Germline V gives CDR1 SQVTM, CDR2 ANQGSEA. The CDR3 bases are TGCAGCGTCGGTCCTGACAGTAACTATGGCTACACCTTC. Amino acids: CSVGPDSNYGYTF.

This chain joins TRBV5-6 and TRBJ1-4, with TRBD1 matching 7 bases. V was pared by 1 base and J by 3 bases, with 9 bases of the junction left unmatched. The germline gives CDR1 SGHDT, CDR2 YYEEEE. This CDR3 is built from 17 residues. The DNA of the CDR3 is TGTGCCAGCAGCTTGAGGGACAGAGGGATATCTAATGAAAAACTGTTTTTT. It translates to CASSLRDRGISNEKLFF.

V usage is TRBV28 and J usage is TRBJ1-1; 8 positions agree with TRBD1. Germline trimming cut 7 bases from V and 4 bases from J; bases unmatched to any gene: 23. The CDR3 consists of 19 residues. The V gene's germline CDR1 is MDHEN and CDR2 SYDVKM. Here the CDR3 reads CASTYGATWTGYVVTEAFF. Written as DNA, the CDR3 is TGTGCCAGCACCTATGGGGCCACGTGGACAGGGTATGTAGTCACTGAAGCTTTCTTT.

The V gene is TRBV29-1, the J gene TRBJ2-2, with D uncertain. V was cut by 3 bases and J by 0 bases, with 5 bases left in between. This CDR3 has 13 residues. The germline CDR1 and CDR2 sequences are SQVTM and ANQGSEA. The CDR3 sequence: CSVEEANTGELFF. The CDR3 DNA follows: TGCAGCGTTGAGGAAGCGAACACCGGGGAGCTGTTTTTT.

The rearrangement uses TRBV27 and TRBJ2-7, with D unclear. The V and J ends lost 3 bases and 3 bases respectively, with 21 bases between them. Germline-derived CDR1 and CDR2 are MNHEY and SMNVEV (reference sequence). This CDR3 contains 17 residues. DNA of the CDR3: TGTGCCAGCAGTTTCGTACAGCCGGGTGGAATAGGCTACGAGCAGTACTTC. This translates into CASSFVQPGGIGYEQYF.

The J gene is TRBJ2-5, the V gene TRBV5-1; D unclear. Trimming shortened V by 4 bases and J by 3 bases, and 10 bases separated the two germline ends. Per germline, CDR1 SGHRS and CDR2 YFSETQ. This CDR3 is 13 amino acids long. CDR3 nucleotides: TGCGCCAGCAGCCCCTATTTCGAAGAGACCCAGTACTTC. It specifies CASSPYFEETQYF.